The 14 T cell receptor beta chains reported below all come from one sample, sequenced in a study of cytomegalovirus exposure and HLA in healthy donors. The PCR contained 60 Vbeta and 13 Jbeta primers. Libraries were prepared by immunoSEQ multiplex PCR; TCRdb keeps only in-frame clonotypes and omits some of them. The sample has 63,000 or so clones; 73% are singletons. Material for sequencing was PBMCs. The receptors originated from a man aged 50 to 60 in good health and CMV-seronegative.

The J gene is TRBJ1-5, the V gene TRBV19, with 11 bases that match TRBD1. The V gene's germline CDR1 is LNHDA and CDR2 SQIVND (reference sequence). The CDR3 loop spans 14 amino acids. The J segment lost 5 bases and the V segment lost 5 bases, leaving 2 bases of the junction unmatched. The CDR3: CASSGQGAYQPQHF. The DNA of the CDR3 is TGTGCCAGTAGTGGACAGGGGGCTTATCAGCCCCAGCATTTT.

The gene calls are TRBV6-5 and TRBJ1-1, with D perhaps matching TRBD1 (5 bases). CDR3 length equals 15 residues. Germline CDR1 and CDR2: MNHEY and SVGAGI. Trimming took 6 bases from V and 0 from J, leaving 14 bases between them. The CDR3 reads CASRRPTVMNTEAFF. Written as DNA, the CDR3 is TGTGCCAGCAGAAGACCGACAGTTATGAACACTGAAGCTTTCTTT.

The sample holds one count of this clone. The chain joins TRBV6-5 to TRBJ2-1; 9 nucleotides align to TRBD2. Trimming removed 6 bases from V and 2 bases from J; junction bases left unmatched: 5. Germline V lookup: CDR1 MNHEY, CDR2 SVGAGI. The CDR3 spans 15 residues. The CDR3 DNA sequence: TGTGCCAGCAGGAATAGCGGGGGCCCCTACAATGAGCAGTTCTTC. This codes for CASRNSGGPYNEQFF.

The gene calls are TRBV11-3 and TRBJ2-1, with 14 bases that match TRBD2. With 6 bases clipped from V and 6 bases from J, the junction kept 4 bases outside the gene matches. CDR3 size: 15 residues. CDR1 SGHNT and CDR2 YENEEA come from the germline V gene. CDR3: CASRRLAGGFNEQFF. The CDR3 nucleotides read TGTGCCAGCAGACGACTAGCGGGGGGGTTCAATGAGCAGTTCTTC.

This chain's CDR3 is CASSLARPGVNQPQHF. CDR3 bases: TGTGCCAGCAGCTTAGCGAGGCCAGGGGTCAATCAGCCCCAGCATTTT. The rearrangement joins TRBV7-8 to TRBJ1-5, with D possibly being TRBD1 (6 bases). The CDR3 length is 16 residues. Germline loops: CDR1 SGHVS, CDR2 FQNEAQ. Trimming took off 0 bases at V and 3 bases at J, with 12 bases between the two ends.

V and J are TRBV6-1 and TRBJ1-6; D is unresolved. Trimming pared 10 bases from V and 10 bases from J, leaving 17 bases between. This CDR3 comprises 13 residues. Germline CDR1 is MNHNS and CDR2 is SASEGT. The CDR3 region has the DNA TGTGCCACCCCGGGGAGCGGGCCCTCACCCCTCCACTTT. Amino acids: CATPGSGPSPLHF.

The V gene is TRBV6-6, the J gene TRBJ2-5, with TRBD2 as a possible D gene (6 bases). Trimming took 2 bases from V and 4 from J, leaving 17 bases between them. From germline, CDR1 is MNHNY and CDR2 SVGAGI (reference sequence). The CDR3 totals 16 residues. The CDR3 is CASSYPGSRAGETQYF. The DNA of the CDR3 is TGTGCCAGCAGTTACCCCGGGAGCCGGGCAGGAGAGACCCAGTACTTC.

The chain links TRBV11-2 to TRBJ2-6; D call uncertain. From germline, CDR1 is SGHAT and CDR2 FQNNGV. V was cut by 4 bases and J by 0 bases, with 10 bases left in between. The CDR3 covers 16 residues. In DNA, the CDR3 is TGTGCCAGCAGCTCAGAGAGGTTCTCTGGGGCCAACGTCCTGACTTTC. Translated: CASSSERFSGANVLTF.

CDR3 nucleotides: TGTGCCAGCAGTCCGACCGGGACAGGGAACAACATGAACACTGAAGCTTTCTTT. Protein sequence: CASSPTGTGNNMNTEAFF. The chain combines TRBV11-2 with TRBJ1-1, with TRBD1 identical over 9 bases. Germline trimming cut 6 bases from V and 0 bases from J; bases unmatched to any gene: 14. This CDR3 contains 18 residues. Germline CDR1 reads SGHAT; CDR2 reads FQNNGV. The variable domain in full, with the rest retrieved from reference TRBV11-2 and TRBJ1-1, is EAGVAQSPRYKIIEKRQSVAFWCNPISGHATLYWYQQILGQGPKLLIQFQNNGVVDDSQLPKDRFSAERLKGVDSTLKIQPAKLEDSAVYLCASSPTGTGNNMNTEAFFGQGTRLTVV.

This clone has a handful of counts. This sequence joins TRBV7-6 and TRBJ1-1; 7 bases fit TRBD1. The ends lost 4 bases at V and 1 base at J; junction bases unmatched: 3. From germline, CDR1 is SGHVS and CDR2 FNYEAQ. The length of the CDR3 is 14 residues. CDR3 sequence: CASSSGQPNTEAFF. CDR3 nucleotides: TGTGCCAGCAGCTCGGGACAGCCGAACACTGAAGCTTTCTTT.

This clone was recorded a few times. The chain is built from TRBV5-4 and TRBJ2-3; TRBD2 matches at 11 bases. Germline values: CDR1 SGHNT, CDR2 YYREEE (reference sequence). CDR3 length: 16 amino acids. J gave up 2 bases and V 0 bases, and 2 bases lay outside the gene matches. The CDR3 coding sequence is TGTGCCAGCAGCTTGGGACTAGCGGGATCCACAGATACGCAGTATTTT. Its translation is CASSLGLAGSTDTQYF.

The rearrangement joins TRBV18 to TRBJ2-3; TRBD1 agrees at 11 bases. Trimming cost V 0 bases and J 3 bases; bases outside gene matches: 8. The CDR3 has 18 amino acids. CDR1 KGHSH and CDR2 LQKENI come from the germline V gene. The CDR3: CASSPPDWGQGGTDTQYF. Here the CDR3 DNA reads TGTGCCAGCTCACCACCCGACTGGGGACAGGGGGGAACAGATACGCAGTATTTT.

This clone has only a few counts. This chain joins TRBV7-6 and TRBJ1-3; 7 bases line up with TRBD1. V dropped 8 bases and J dropped 4; count of bases not matched to a gene: 2. The CDR3 length is 12 residues. CDR1 is SGHVS, CDR2 FNYEAQ, per germline. The CDR3 coding sequence is TGTGCCAGCGGGACAGAAGGAAACACCATATATTTT. It translates to CASGTEGNTIYF.

The chain is built from TRBV5-1 and TRBJ2-7; TRBD1 is a possible D gene (5 bases). Trimming removed 6 bases at V and 2 bases at J, with 12 bases between. The CDR3 sequence is 13 residues long. Looked up from germline, CDR1 is SGHRS and CDR2 is YFSETQ. This CDR3 reads CASMVGPTYEQYF. CDR3 nucleotides: TGCGCCAGCATGGTGGGGCCGACCTACGAGCAGTACTTC.